The 28 T cell receptor beta chains below all came from one sample that was sequenced in a study of post-analysis software for immune sequencing data. Study-wide results and caveats: Five TRBV segments occurring more often in patients than controls included TRBV5-6, TRBV5-1 and TRBV20-1.

These receptors' antigens are unknown. The library was made from cDNA and included unique molecular identifiers. TCRdb used MiXCR to reprocess the PCR reads, holding one entry per CDR3 protein. Of fewer than 850,000 distinct CDR3 sequences listed, 46% are singletons. Sequencing used blood. All receptors derive from a girl between 10 and 17 years old with multiple sclerosis.

The count of this clonotype is one. The rearrangement joins TRBV7-9 to TRBJ2-5; 11 bases are shared with TRBD2. This CDR3 comprises 15 residues. Germline V gene lookup returns CDR1 SEHNR and CDR2 FQNEAQ (reference sequence). V gave up 5 bases and J gave up 5 bases; unmatched junction bases: 7. CDR3 in DNA: TGTGCCAGCAGCACGACTAGCGGGGCCAGCGAGACCCAGTACTTC. This translates into CASSTTSGASETQYF.

This clonotype was counted only a few times. V is TRBV10-1 and J is TRBJ2-1, with a weak D call TRBD2 (5 bases). Germline CDR1 is WNHNN and CDR2 is SYGVQD (reference sequence). Trimming cost V 3 bases and J 0 bases, with 18 bases left between them. This CDR3 spans 18 amino acids. The DNA of the CDR3 is TGCGCCAGCAGTGACACTTCGGACTCCCTCCGCTCCTACAATGAGCAGTTCTTC. Translating it yields CASSDTSDSLRSYNEQFF.

The chain's CDR3 is CATSRARTGANVLTF. The DNA of the CDR3 is TGTGCCACCAGCAGAGCCAGGACCGGGGCCAACGTCCTGACTTTC. The rearrangement joins TRBV15 to TRBJ2-6, with no clear D. Germline V gives CDR1 LNHNV, CDR2 YYDKDF (reference sequence). The ends were cut back, 1 base at V and 4 bases at J, with 8 bases in the middle. The CDR3 has 15 amino acids.

The chain combines TRBV5-6 with TRBJ2-1; 8 bases fit TRBD1. The CDR3 is 15 residues long. CDR1 and CDR2 (germline): SGHDT, YYEEEE. Trimming cost V 0 bases and J 2 bases; bases outside gene matches: 1. The CDR3 sequence is CASSLDRGAYNEQFF. The CDR3 DNA is TGTGCCAGCAGCTTGGACAGGGGGGCCTACAATGAGCAGTTCTTC.

This chain connects TRBV4-1 to TRBJ2-1, with 12 bases that match TRBD2. The J segment lost 12 bases and the V segment lost 1 base, leaving 7 bases of the junction unmatched. Germline CDR1 and CDR2: MGHRA and YSYEKL. The CDR3 loop spans 15 amino acids. CDR3 nucleotide sequence: TGCGCCAGCAGCCAAGGGTCTAGCGGGAGGGAGGTGCAGTTCTTC. Amino acid sequence: CASSQGSSGREVQFF.

This clonotype was detected only a few times. One end of the junction fails to match germline, which may point to a read error. The chain combines TRBV4-3 with TRBJ2-1; TRBD2 agrees at 12 bases. Germline V gives CDR1 LGHNA, CDR2 YSLEER. The CDR3 sequence is 18 residues long. The CDR3 region is CASSQRASGRASYNKQFF. CDR3 nucleotides: TGCGCCAGCAGCCAGAGGGCTAGCGGGAGGGCATCCTACAATAAGCAGTTCTTC.

The chain combines TRBV3-1 with TRBJ2-7; D tentatively fits TRBD1 or TRBD2 (5 bases each). The CDR3 is made up of 14 amino acids. V was cut by 4 bases and J by 2 bases, with 12 bases left in between. CDR1 and CDR2 (germline): LGHDT, YNNKEL (reference sequence). The CDR3 DNA reads as TGTGCCAGCAGCCGCATCCGGGGCCCCTACGAGCAGTACTTC. Residues: CASSRIRGPYEQYF.

The J gene is TRBJ2-3, the V gene TRBV27, with 7 bases matching TRBD1. Germline V gene data show CDR1 as MNHEY and CDR2 as SMNVEV (reference sequence). The length of the CDR3 is 15 residues. The junction had 7 bases not matched to a gene; V was cut back by 5 bases and J by 2 bases. CDR3 region: CASSPGRGITDTQYF. The CDR3 bases are TGTGCCAGCAGTCCCGGCAGGGGGATCACAGATACGCAGTATTTT.

Concerning this clonotype: Sequence at one end of the junction differs from germline and may be a read error. The CDR3 region has the DNA TGTGCCATCAGTGAACCGGGACAGACCTACGGGCAGTACTTC. It is translated as CAISEPGQTYGQYF. The V call is TRBV10-3, the J call TRBJ2-7, with 7 bases lining up with TRBD1. The germline V gene encodes CDR1 ENHRY and CDR2 SYGVKD. CDR3 length: 14 amino acids.

The sample holds a few counts of this clonotype. The V and J genes are TRBV4-3 and TRBJ2-1, with 8 bases that match TRBD2. Germline V gene data show CDR1 as LGHNA and CDR2 as YSLEER. This CDR3 is built from 18 residues. V shed 3 bases and J 4 bases; nucleotides not matched to a gene: 14. The CDR3 nucleotides read TGCGCCAGCAGCCAGGAAGGTAGCCGGGAGGGAATATACAATGAGCAGTTCTTC. Translation: CASSQEGSREGIYNEQFF.

The rearrangement joins TRBV5-1 to TRBJ2-1; possible D gene TRBD2, 6 bases. V was cut by 0 bases and J by 15 bases, with 16 bases left in between. The V gene's germline CDR1 is SGHRS and CDR2 YFSETQ. The CDR3 is made up of 13 amino acids. The DNA of the CDR3 is TGCGCCAGCAGCTTGGAAGGCGGGAACCAGTGGTTCTTC. It yields the protein CASSLEGGNQWFF.

The chain has TRBV16 and TRBJ2-5; no firm D call. The J call is uncertain, as TRBJ2-7 better fits the DNA end. The CDR3 contains 14 residues. CDR1 is KGHSY, CDR2 FQNENV, per germline. CDR3 bases: TGTGCCAGCAGCCTTAGGCCGGAGAATGACGAGCAGTACTTC. Translating gives CASSLRPENDEQYF.

The CDR3 region is CASSFYASGSYNEQFF. CDR3 nucleotide sequence: TGTGCCAGCAGCTTTTACGCTAGCGGGAGTTACAATGAGCAGTTCTTC. The chain links TRBV12-1 to TRBJ2-1; the table gives TRBD2 as D, unverified against the DNA. TRBV12-1 is a listed pseudogene. This CDR3 has 16 residues.

This clonotype was seen only a few times. This chain links TRBV6-1 with TRBJ2-4, with TRBD1 matching 10 bases. The J call is in doubt because the DNA end fits TRBJ2-7 better. The CDR3 runs 14 residues. From germline, CDR1 is MNHNS and CDR2 SASEGT. The chain's CDR3 is CASSAGTGDYEQYF. The CDR3 nucleotides are TGTGCCAGCAGTGCCGGGACAGGGGACTACGAGCAGTACTTC.

The genes are TRBV7-2 and TRBJ2-3; the match to TRBD2 covers 9 bases. Germline V gene data show CDR1 as SGHTA and CDR2 as FQGNSA. The CDR3 runs to 18 residues. With 0 bases clipped from V and 2 bases from J, the junction kept 9 bases outside the gene matches. In DNA form, the CDR3 reads TGTGCCAGCAGCTTAGCGGTCCTAGCGGGGCCCTACACAGATACGCAGTATTTT. This sequence encodes CASSLAVLAGPYTDTQYF.

CDR3 in DNA: TGTGCCAGCGCCCTCTACGCAGACGTCCTTATGCAGTTCTTC. This gives the protein CASALYADVLMQFF. The rearrangement joins TRBV11-1 to TRBJ2-1; no clear D. Germline V gives CDR1 SGHAT, CDR2 FQDESV (reference sequence). The CDR3 is 14 residues long. V lost 8 bases, J lost 12 bases, and 23 bases lay in between.

This chain joins TRBV5-1 and TRBJ2-2, with D perhaps TRBD1 or TRBD2 (6 bases each). Trimming removed 3 bases at V and 2 bases at J, with 8 bases between. The CDR3 is 14 residues long. Germline CDR1 and CDR2: SGHRS and YFSETQ. CDR3 loop: CASSSGANTGELFF. The DNA for the CDR3 is TGCGCCAGCAGCTCGGGGGCAAACACCGGGGAGCTGTTTTTT.

The chain joins TRBV12-3 or TRBV12-4 to TRBJ2-7; 7 bases are shared with TRBD1. Trimming cost V 6 bases and J 7 bases; bases outside gene matches: 12. This CDR3 has 14 amino acids. CDR3 DNA sequence: TGTGCCAGCAGCCTAAGGGACAGAAAATGGGAGCAGTACTTC. Translated, it gives CASSLRDRKWEQYF.

This chain uses TRBV29-1 with TRBJ2-3; 10 bases are shared with TRBD2. Germline V gene data show CDR1 as SQVTM and CDR2 as ANQGSEA. V trimming: 1 base; J trimming: 5 bases; junction bases outside the gene matches: 9. This CDR3 comprises 16 residues. CDR3 sequence (DNA): TGCAGCGTTGAAGGGTGGCTAGCGGGAGTAGGAGATACGCAGTATTTT. Residues: CSVEGWLAGVGDTQYF.

The V and J genes are TRBV27 and TRBJ1-6; D ambiguous. The CDR3 is 16 amino acids. V gave up 0 bases and J gave up 4 bases, with 10 bases separating them. Germline V gene data show CDR1 as MNHEY and CDR2 as SMNVEV (reference sequence). CDR3 in DNA: TGTGCCAGCAGTTTATCGCCGGAGGCTTATAATTCACCCCTCCACTTT. This gives the protein CASSLSPEAYNSPLHF.

This rearrangement joins TRBV12-3 or TRBV12-4 to TRBJ1-1; D remains ambiguous. There are 13 residues in the CDR3. Trimming cost V 3 bases and J 5 bases, with 10 bases left between them. The CDR3 loop reads CASSFPLGTEAFF. The DNA of the CDR3 is TGTGCCAGCAGTTTCCCCCTCGGGACTGAAGCTTTCTTT.

This clonotype was recorded a few times. The gene calls are TRBV10-2 and TRBJ2-5, with 10 positions matching TRBD2. The CDR3 covers 14 residues. Germline V gives CDR1 WSHSY, CDR2 SAAADI. With 10 bases clipped from V and 5 bases from J, the junction kept 10 bases outside the gene matches. The CDR3 DNA follows: TGCGCCACCAGAGGTCTAGCGGGAGTGGAGACCCAGTACTTC. As protein: CATRGLAGVETQYF.

The rearrangement joins TRBV5-1 to TRBJ2-7, with TRBD2 as a possible D gene (6 bases). Germline CDR1 SGHRS, CDR2 YFSETQ. The CDR3 length is 18 residues. Trimming pared 0 bases from V and 0 bases from J, leaving 19 bases between. This chain's CDR3 is CASSLGSPGGFSSYEQYF. CDR3 bases: TGCGCCAGCAGCTTGGGATCCCCAGGAGGGTTTAGCTCCTACGAGCAGTACTTC.

This rearrangement joins TRBV29-1 to TRBJ2-3; possible D gene TRBD2, 6 bases. Germline V gene data show CDR1 as SQVTM and CDR2 as ANQGSEA. This CDR3 is 13 amino acids long. The V and J ends lost 2 bases and 3 bases respectively, with 9 bases between them. This CDR3 reads CSVERESTDTQYF. The CDR3 DNA sequence: TGCAGCGTTGAACGGGAGTCTACAGATACGCAGTATTTT.

This clonotype was counted between two and nine times. The chain couples TRBV5-6 to TRBJ2-7; D is undetermined. The CDR3 has 13 amino acids. The V end was cut by 7 bases, the J end by 1 base, with 12 bases between. Germline CDR1 SGHDT, CDR2 YYEEEE. Written as DNA, the CDR3 is TGTGCCAGCCGGTGGGCTGAATCCTACGAGCAGTACTTC. Amino acids: CASRWAESYEQYF. Using reference TRBV5-6 and TRBJ2-7 for the parts outside the CDR3, the full variable domain is DAGVTQSPTHLIKTRGQQVTLRCSPKSGHDTVSWYQQALGQGPQFIFQYYEEEERQRGNFPDRFSGHQFPNYSSELNVNALLLGDSALYLCASRWAESYEQYFGPGTRLTVT.

This clonotype was picked up a small number of times. The gene calls are TRBV7-8 and TRBJ2-7, with D possibly TRBD1 on 5 matching bases. Germline V lookup: CDR1 SGHVS, CDR2 FQNEAQ. The CDR3 contains 18 residues. Trimming cost V 0 bases and J 3 bases, with 21 bases left between them. The CDR3 loop is CASSLAVAGSGRRYEQYF. The CDR3 DNA reads TGTGCCAGCAGCTTAGCGGTGGCAGGGTCGGGTAGGCGCTACGAGCAGTACTTC.

The chain combines TRBV4-1 with TRBJ1-1; D remains ambiguous. Trimming pared 4 bases from V and 1 base from J, leaving 13 bases between. The CDR3 runs 15 residues. Germline V gene data show CDR1 as MGHRA and CDR2 as YSYEKL. As DNA, the CDR3 is TGCGCCAGCAGCCCCGAGGCGGGTTCGAACACTGAAGCTTTCTTT. As protein: CASSPEAGSNTEAFF.

This clonotype occurred a few times. The chain has TRBV20-1 and TRBJ2-1; 14 positions match TRBD2. CDR1 is DFQATT and CDR2 is SNEGSKA in the germline V gene (reference sequence). J was trimmed by 9 bases and V by 6 bases; bases with no gene match: 7. The CDR3 length is 14 residues. CDR3 sequence: CSARGLAGVGEQFF. For the CDR3, the DNA is TGCAGTGCAAGGGGACTAGCGGGAGTTGGTGAGCAGTTCTTC.